The present entry profiles one T cell receptor (beta chain) with its context. The data derive from a study of blood T cell repertoires in COVID-19. Method: immunoSEQ multiplex PCR; TCRdb's copy keeps in-frame clones and lacks some. This repertoire shows 140,000 to 150,000 clones, approximately 87% found once; its top ten account for around 40%. Germline lookup yields CDR1 LGHDT and CDR2 YNNKEL (reference sequence). The ends were cut back, 1 base at V and 8 bases at J, with 13 bases in the middle. The CDR3 is 14 amino acids. Sequencing input: peripheral blood. V is TRBV3-1 (or the pseudogene TRBV3-2) and J is TRBJ2-3, with D perhaps matching TRBD2 (5 bases). The sequence came from a man aged 50-60 years who had recovered from COVID-19. The CDR3 DNA is TGTGCCAGCAGCCAAGGGGCCACGGCGGGTACGCAGTATTTT. Encoded protein: CASSQGATAGTQYF.